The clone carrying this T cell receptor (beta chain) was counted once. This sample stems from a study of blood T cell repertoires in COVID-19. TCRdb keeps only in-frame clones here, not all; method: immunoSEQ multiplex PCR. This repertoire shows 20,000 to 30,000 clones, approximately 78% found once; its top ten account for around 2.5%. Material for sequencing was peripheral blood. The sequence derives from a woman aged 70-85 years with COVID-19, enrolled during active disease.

In DNA form, the CDR3 reads TGTGCCAGCAGTGAAGCGCGACTAGCAGGCCACAATGAGCAGTTCTTC. Its protein is CASSEARLAGHNEQFF. V is TRBV6-1 and J is TRBJ2-1; 7 positions agree with TRBD2. The CDR3 is 16 residues long. The germline V gene has CDR1 MNHNS and CDR2 SASEGT. The J segment lost 5 bases and the V segment lost 0 bases, leaving 7 bases of the junction unmatched.